This is a list of T cell receptor beta chains from one sample in a study of blood T cell repertoires in COVID-19. Clones were sequenced by immunoSEQ multiplex PCR, and TCRdb holds only the in-frame ones, with some missing. This sample has about 180,000 clones, with approximately 78% found just once. The sequenced material came from peripheral blood. The receptor set was obtained from a woman older than 75 with COVID-19, enrolled during active disease. Both conserved end residues are part of each CDR3. Fields, in order: clone size, J gene, V gene, D gene, CDR3 DNA, CDR3 protein. The D gene is left open where the match is weak. Part of the rows lack a size; the others show once, few, many or a class for expanded clones.

size: .
J: TRBJ2-1
V: TRBV7-2
D: TRBD2
DNA: TGTGCCAGCACCGCCGGGACTAGCGGGAGCCATGAGCAGTTCTTC
CDR3: CASTAGTSGSHEQFF

size: .
J: TRBJ2-5
V: TRBV6-2/TRBV6-3
D: TRBD1
DNA: TGTGCCAGCAGTTGGTGGGGACAGGGGGACGAGACCCAGTACTTC
CDR3: CASSWWGQGDETQYF

size: .
J: TRBJ2-1
V: TRBV18
D: .
DNA: TGTGCCAGCTCCCCCCAGGGGAGCTCCTACAATGAGCAGTTCTTC
CDR3: CASSPQGSSYNEQFF

size: .
J: TRBJ2-4
V: TRBV7-2
D: TRBD2
DNA: TGTGCCAGCGGCAGCGGGGGGGCGTACATTCAGTACTTC
CDR3: CASGSGGAYIQYF

size: .
J: TRBJ1-5
V: TRBV18
D: .
DNA: TGTGCCAGCTCATCACAAGGGGTTGCTACGGCCCAGCATTTT
CDR3: CASSSQGVATAQHF

size: .
J: TRBJ2-7
V: TRBV6-2/TRBV6-3
D: .
DNA: TGTGCCAGCAGTTACTCGGTGGGGGACTCCTCCTACGAGCAGTACTTC
CDR3: CASSYSVGDSSYEQYF

size: .
J: TRBJ2-3
V: TRBV5-4
D: TRBD2
DNA: TGTGCCAGCAGCTTGCTGTATAGCGGGGGGTTCTCTAGCACAGATACGCAGTATTTT
CDR3: CASSLLYSGGFSSTDTQYF

size: once
J: TRBJ2-2
V: TRBV7-2
D: TRBD2
DNA: TGTGCCAGCAGCTTAGCTAGCGGGAGCGGGGAGCTGTTTTTT
CDR3: CASSLASGSGELFF

size: .
J: TRBJ1-1
V: TRBV2
D: .
DNA: TGTGCCAGCAGTGAGGAGGAATGGGGGGGCAGGAACACTGAAGCTTTCTTT
CDR3: CASSEEEWGGRNTEAFF

size: .
J: TRBJ2-6
V: TRBV6-5
D: .
DNA: TGTGCCAGCAGTTACCTCTCGGGGGCCAACGTCCTGACTTTC
CDR3: CASSYLSGANVLTF

size: .
J: TRBJ1-3
V: TRBV29-1
D: .
DNA: TGCAGCGTTACAGGAATATCTGGAAACACCATATATTTT
CDR3: CSVTGISGNTIYF

size: .
J: TRBJ2-7
V: TRBV3-1/TRBV3-2
D: .
DNA: TGTGCCAGCAGCCTCGACCTCTTTGGGGGGGCAGGGTACGAGCAGTACTTC
CDR3: CASSLDLFGGAGYEQYF

size: .
J: TRBJ2-3
V: TRBV27
D: .
DNA: TGTGCCAGCAGTTTAGTAGGGGGGGCGGGAGTATTCGCAGATACGCAGTATTTT
CDR3: CASSLVGGAGVFADTQYF

size: .
J: TRBJ1-4
V: TRBV2
D: .
DNA: TGTGCCAGCGAGGGGACATCAACTAATGAAAAACTGTTTTTT
CDR3: CASEGTSTNEKLFF